A selection of T cell receptor beta chains follows, all from one sample in a study of blood T cell repertoires in COVID-19. Sequenced by immunoSEQ multiplex PCR; TCRdb stores in-frame clones only, minus some. The data hold nearly 200,000 clones, with roughly 84% observed a single time. Sequenced input: peripheral blood. The receptor set was obtained from a human donor in a cohort sampled during active COVID-19. Each CDR3 is given with its conserved first and last residue. A row's size may be missing; if present it is once, few, many or a size class.

v_gene	j_gene	abundance	CDR3aa
TRBV14	TRBJ1-2	-	CASSQVGGYAEAF
TRBV5-1	TRBJ2-5	-	CASSLTSGMETQYF
TRBV19	TRBJ1-6	-	CASSIVFWTGQSPPLHF
TRBV7-2	TRBJ1-1	-	CASSLGQGLIGAEAFF
TRBV7-9	TRBJ1-4	-	CASSLAGSATNEKLFF
TRBV5-6	TRBJ1-2	-	CASSSFDSRANYGYTF
TRBV19	TRBJ1-4	-	CASGVTGILPNEKLFF
TRBV2	TRBJ1-2	-	CASSAGPTNYGYTF
TRBV6-1	TRBJ2-3	-	CASSEPGQDTDTQYF
TRBV7-9	TRBJ1-6	-	CAIPSGPSSYNSPLHF
TRBV3-1/TRBV3-2	TRBJ2-3	few	CASSPTGYTQYF
TRBV25-1	TRBJ2-5	-	CASSEYRDRRYQETQYF
TRBV3-1/TRBV3-2	TRBJ1-2	once	CASSQIPGPNGYTF
TRBV28	TRBJ1-1	-	CASSLGGNVGMRAFF
TRBV3-1/TRBV3-2	TRBJ2-7	-	CASSQGLRGGYEQYF
TRBV6-6	TRBJ1-4	-	CASSRSLGQNPEKLFF
TRBV5-1	TRBJ2-7	-	CASSLSTLGPYEQYF
TRBV27	TRBJ1-4	-	CASRNQGPNEKLFF
TRBV24-1	TRBJ2-1	-	CATSGSYYNEQFF
TRBV7-9	TRBJ1-1	-	CASSRQGVTEAFF
TRBV5-6	TRBJ1-1	-	CASSFQGLNTEAFF
TRBV7-2	TRBJ1-1	-	CASSPSVGQGYTEAFF
TRBV3-1/TRBV3-2	TRBJ2-3	-	CASRSTVTSTDTQYF
TRBV4-2	TRBJ1-5	few	CASSQARGQGDQPQHF
TRBV28	TRBJ1-4	-	CASSSGGGATNEKLFF
TRBV5-4	TRBJ2-5	-	CASSLTGGRAFEETQYF
TRBV24-1	TRBJ1-2	once	CATSDPGQTYGYTF
TRBV6-1	TRBJ1-2	-	CASSELGTPYGYTF
TRBV4-1	TRBJ2-2	-	CASSQEFGQWYTGELFF
TRBV29-1	TRBJ2-3	-	CSVGEEGIGTQYF
TRBV10-3	TRBJ2-1	-	CAISRRGSGRDNEQFF
TRBV5-1	TRBJ2-1	-	CASSLIHSPGQGYLDEQFF
TRBV12-3/TRBV12-4	TRBJ2-1	-	CASSLVFPAGQFF
TRBV5-1	TRBJ2-2	-	CASSSHIAGGSTGELFF
TRBV7-9	TRBJ2-1	-	CASDAGSYNEQFF
TRBV5-6	TRBJ1-2	-	CASSFYSGQPYGYTF
TRBV9	TRBJ2-1	-	CASSLRTSGGSSSYNEQFF
TRBV6-5	TRBJ1-1	-	CASSLGQGGNTEAFF
TRBV29-1	TRBJ1-2	-	CSGTGGNYGYTF
TRBV27	TRBJ2-7	-	CASSRLPGLASSYEQYF
TRBV2	TRBJ1-1	-	CASSFQGTTEAFF
TRBV20-1	TRBJ2-1	-	CSASKLAGYNEQFF
TRBV6-5	TRBJ2-7	-	CASSYEGAAGAYEQYF
TRBV5-1	TRBJ2-1	-	CASSSGQGSDEQFF
TRBV2	TRBJ1-2	-	CASSGDSYGYTF
TRBV6-1	TRBJ1-2	-	CASSEGAPGLYGYTF
TRBV6-6	TRBJ2-2	-	CASKRDANTGELFF
TRBV2	TRBJ2-3	-	CASSPRGMRTDTQYF
TRBV11-2	TRBJ1-6	-	CASRTGIGTSYNSPLHF
TRBV6-1	TRBJ2-1	-	CASSDTSGVDEQFF
TRBV5-1	TRBJ2-5	-	CASSFERQGVPQETQYF
TRBV3-1/TRBV3-2	TRBJ2-7	-	CASSQDRAYEQYF
TRBV7-2	TRBJ2-2	-	CASSLFGQPGELFF
TRBV27	TRBJ1-5	-	CASSLFRGGNQPQHF
TRBV30	TRBJ2-1	-	CAWKTSGSRVSYNEQFF